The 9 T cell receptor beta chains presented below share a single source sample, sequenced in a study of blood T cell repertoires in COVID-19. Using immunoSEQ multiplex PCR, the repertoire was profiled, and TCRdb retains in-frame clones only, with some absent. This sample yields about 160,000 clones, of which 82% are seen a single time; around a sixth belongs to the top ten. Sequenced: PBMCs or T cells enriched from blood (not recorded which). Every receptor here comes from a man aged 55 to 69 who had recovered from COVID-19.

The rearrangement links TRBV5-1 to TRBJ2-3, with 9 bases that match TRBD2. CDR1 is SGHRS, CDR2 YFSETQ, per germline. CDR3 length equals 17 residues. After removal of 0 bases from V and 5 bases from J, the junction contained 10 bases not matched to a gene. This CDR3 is CASSLVLGGGAGDTQYF. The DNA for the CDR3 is TGCGCCAGCAGCTTGGTACTTGGCGGGGGGGCAGGAGATACGCAGTATTTT.

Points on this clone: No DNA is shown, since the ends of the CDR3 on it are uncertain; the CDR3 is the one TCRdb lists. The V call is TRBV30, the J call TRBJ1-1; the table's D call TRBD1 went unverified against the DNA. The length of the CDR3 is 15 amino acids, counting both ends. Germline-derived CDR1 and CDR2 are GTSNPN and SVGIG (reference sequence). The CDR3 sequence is CAWSVSLQGETEAFF.

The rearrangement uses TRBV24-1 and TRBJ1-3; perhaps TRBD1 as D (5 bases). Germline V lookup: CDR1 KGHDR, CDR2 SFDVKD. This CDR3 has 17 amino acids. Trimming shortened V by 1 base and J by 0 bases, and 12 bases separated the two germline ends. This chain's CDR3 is CATSDFLGADSGNTIYF. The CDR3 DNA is TGTGCCACCAGTGATTTCCTTGGGGCCGACTCTGGAAACACCATATATTTT.

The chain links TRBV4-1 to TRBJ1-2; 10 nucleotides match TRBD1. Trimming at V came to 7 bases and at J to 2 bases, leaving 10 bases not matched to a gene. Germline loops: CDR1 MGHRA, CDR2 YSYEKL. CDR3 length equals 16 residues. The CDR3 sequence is CASTRTGGRVNYGYTF. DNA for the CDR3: TGCGCCAGCACCCGGACAGGGGGAAGGGTAAACTATGGCTACACCTTC.

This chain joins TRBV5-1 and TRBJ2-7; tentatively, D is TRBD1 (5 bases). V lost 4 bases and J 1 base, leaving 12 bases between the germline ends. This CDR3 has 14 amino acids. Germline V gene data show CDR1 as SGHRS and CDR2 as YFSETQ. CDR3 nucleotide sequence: TGCGCCAGCAGCGTTGGGGCAGGTTCCTACGAGCAGTACTTC. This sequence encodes CASSVGAGSYEQYF.

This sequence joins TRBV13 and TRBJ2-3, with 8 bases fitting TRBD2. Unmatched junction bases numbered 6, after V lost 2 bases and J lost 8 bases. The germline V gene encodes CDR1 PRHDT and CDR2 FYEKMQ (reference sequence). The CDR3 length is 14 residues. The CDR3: CASSLTGRAGTQYF. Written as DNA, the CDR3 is TGTGCCAGCAGCTTAACCGGGAGGGCCGGTACGCAGTATTTT.

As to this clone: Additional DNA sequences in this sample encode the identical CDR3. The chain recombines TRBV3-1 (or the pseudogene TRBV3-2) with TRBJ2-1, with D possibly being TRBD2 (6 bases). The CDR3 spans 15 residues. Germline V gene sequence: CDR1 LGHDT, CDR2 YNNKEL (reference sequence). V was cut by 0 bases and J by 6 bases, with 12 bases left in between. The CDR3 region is CASSQDLVGGNEQFF. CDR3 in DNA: TGTGCCAGCAGCCAAGATTTAGTGGGAGGCAATGAGCAGTTCTTC.

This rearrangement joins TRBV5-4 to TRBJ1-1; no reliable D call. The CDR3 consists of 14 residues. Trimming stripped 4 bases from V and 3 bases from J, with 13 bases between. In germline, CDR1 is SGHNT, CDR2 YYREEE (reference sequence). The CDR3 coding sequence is TGTGCCAGCAGCCTTCCTCTCGGGGACACTGAAGCTTTCTTT. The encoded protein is CASSLPLGDTEAFF.

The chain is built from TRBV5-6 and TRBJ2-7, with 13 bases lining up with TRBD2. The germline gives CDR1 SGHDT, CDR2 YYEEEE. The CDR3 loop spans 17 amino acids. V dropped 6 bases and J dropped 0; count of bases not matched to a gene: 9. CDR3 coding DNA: TGTGCCAGCACCAAACTAGCGGGAGGGCCGAGCTCCTACGAGCAGTACTTC. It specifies CASTKLAGGPSSYEQYF. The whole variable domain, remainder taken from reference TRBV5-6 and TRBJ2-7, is DAGVTQSPTHLIKTRGQQVTLRCSPKSGHDTVSWYQQALGQGPQFIFQYYEEEERQRGNFPDRFSGHQFPNYSSELNVNALLLGDSALYLCASTKLAGGPSSYEQYFGPGTRLTVT.